Listed here is a single T cell receptor beta chain. Its antigen is currently not known. Per-nucleotide qualities are absent, and no much larger clonotype sits a single base away. The sample belongs to a study of OX40 agonist ivuxolimab in advanced cancers. For context, the study as a whole: Ivuxolimab was an agonistic, fully human IgG2 monoclonal antibody directed against OX40 (CD134), a costimulatory receptor. Prior anti-PD-1, anti-PD-L1 or anti-CTLA-4 therapy was permitted, and approximately 40% of dose-escalation patients had received checkpoint inhibitors. Intravenous ivuxolimab was administered to patients every 2 weeks at six dose levels: 0.01, 0.1, 0.3, 1.5, 3 and 10 mg/kg. Of the approximately 54 patients in dose escalation, some 20 had hepatocellular carcinoma, about 15 had melanoma, 9 had renal cell carcinoma and 9 had head and neck cancer. In the dose-escalation cohort, over 65% of patients were male, and the mean age was approximately 64 years, with a range of roughly 20 to 85. Partial responses occurred in three dose-escalation patients: two with cutaneous melanoma and one with hepatocellular carcinoma. The paper describes the monotherapy dose-escalation part (N ≈ 52 patients) of the phase I trial of ivuxolimab. The point of sequencing TCRbeta in the periphery was to test whether ivuxolimab changed TCR sequence diversity and drove clonal T-cell expansion. What the study reported, not specific to this receptor: After ivuxolimab, more expanded clones were found on average in CD8+ T cells than in CD4+ T cells. At doses from 0.1 to 3.0 mg/kg, clonal expansion was seen in both CD4+ and CD8+ blood T cells between baseline and week 6. Low levels of normalized T-cell clonal expansion were also shown by some nonresponding patients. In partial responders in the 0.1-3.0 mg/kg groups, normalized peripheral clonal expansion was found to be among the lowest, especially among CD8+ T cells. Which antigens the clonally expanded peripheral T cells were specific for was not determined.

Patients with autoimmune disease history or receiving systemic immunosuppression were excluded from the trial. In every dose cohort, peripheral blood was drawn for TCR sequencing at baseline, cycle 4 day 1, and cycle 7 day 1. The samples were taken from a phase I, first-in-human, multicenter, open-label dose-escalation trial of ivuxolimab. The trial enrolled adults with locally advanced or metastatic head and neck squamous cell, hepatocellular, melanoma or renal cell carcinoma. Before TCR sequencing, CD4+ T cells and CD8+ T cells were sorted from peripheral blood as separate populations. Genomic DNA was isolated from the sorted cells so that the TCRbeta CDR3 region could be sequenced. The immunoSEQ Assay was used for sequencing of TCRbeta CDR3 regions. The table comes from immuneACCESS by way of TCRdb, which keeps in-frame sequences with V and J called. Part of the clones is missing from these tables; in studies checked, under half for an unresolved V gene and the rest for unknown reasons. The sample table lists under 85,000 clones, 88% of them with a count of one. Of the sample, 3.5% to 5% is held by the ten largest clones.

This receptor was identified in an adult with an advanced solid tumor such as melanoma, head and neck, liver or kidney cancer. The material was CD4+ or CD8+ T cells sorted from blood, obtained in a trial of the OX40 agonist ivuxolimab.

This receptor carries the CDR3 CASSLASGTAYGYTF. Here is the DNA: TGTGCCAGCAGCTTAGCGAGCGGGACAGCCTATGGCTACACCTTC. The receptor chain draws on TRBV11-2 and TRBJ1-2, with 7 bases matching TRBD1. V has 1 base trimmed and J has 4 bases trimmed; junction bases matching no gene number 6. The CDR3 holds 15 amino acids from the cysteine to the phenylalanine. Here the CDR3 DNA is all that survives: 45 bases in frame from base 1. As encoded in the germline V gene, CDR1 is SGHAT while CDR2 is FQNNGV. Reference TRBV11-2 and TRBJ1-2 genes cover what lies past the CDR3, so the full variable domain is EAGVAQSPRYKIIEKRQSVAFWCNPISGHATLYWYQQILGQGPKLLIQFQNNGVVDDSQLPKDRFSAERLKGVDSTLKIQPAKLEDSAVYLCASSLASGTAYGYTFGSGTRLTVV.